The TCR beta chain described here comes from a study of blood T cell repertoires in COVID-19. CDR3 size: 15 residues. Germline CDR1 is LGHDT and CDR2 is YNNKEL (reference sequence). The V gene end was trimmed by 2 bases and the J gene end by 4 bases; junction bases not matched to a gene: 0. TCRdb's table, derived via immunoSEQ multiplex PCR, lists solely in-frame clones and lacks some. The sample has 200,000 to 300,000 clones; around 90% are singletons. Sequencing was carried out using peripheral blood. The sequence derives from a man aged 25-45 years with COVID-19, enrolled during active disease. This rearrangement joins TRBV3-1 (or the pseudogene TRBV3-2) to TRBJ2-1; TRBD2 matches 12 bases. The CDR3 sequence: CASSQLAGGYNEQFF. For the CDR3, the DNA is TGTGCCAGCAGCCAACTAGCGGGGGGGTACAATGAGCAGTTCTTC.